The present entry profiles one TCR beta chain with its context. This record belongs to a study of technical replicates of blood from a few donors. Repertoires were generated with immunoSEQ multiplex PCR, while TCRdb's copy carries only in-frame clones and drops some. The table includes tens of thousands of clones, roughly 94% detected once. Germline V CDR1 and CDR2: KGHSH, LQKENI. V lost 2 bases and J lost 4; bases outside the gene matches: 14. This CDR3 is built from 18 residues. Sequenced: T cells isolated from PBMCs. The chain is built from TRBV18 and TRBJ2-1, with 7 bases identical to TRBD2. The receptor's source is a human donor in good health. The CDR3 DNA sequence: TGTGCCAGCTCACCAGAACTACGGGAGGTTTCCCCTTACAATGAGCAGTTCTTC. This encodes CASSPELREVSPYNEQFF.